This TCR beta chain was captured in a study of siplizumab effects on memory and regulatory T cells. V lost 0 bases and J 5 bases, leaving 12 bases between the germline ends. Germline assignment: CDR1 MDHEN and CDR2 SYDVKM. The CDR3 is 15 amino acids. A note on this clone: Antigen: not known.

Overall study results and limits: Siplizumab caused a significant drop in alloreactive sequences traceable to unstimulated CD4+ memory cells. Naive T cells appeared more varied than memory cells and looked like key alloresponse contributors.

Only in-frame clones appear in the TCRdb table, and some are missing; sequencing was by immunoSEQ multiplex PCR. The table records more than 85,000 clones, just over 90% of them present only once. Source material: Tregs sorted from blood. The chain joins TRBV28 to TRBJ2-3; D is undetermined. The sequence was collected from a human donor in good health. The CDR3 DNA sequence: TGTGCCAGCAGTTTATGGGGTCCCCTCAGAGATACGCAGTATTTT. It encodes CASSLWGPLRDTQYF.